This record looks at one T cell receptor (beta chain) sequence and its context. What antigen it recognizes has not been identified. No base quality information exists; no much larger clone differs at one position. In total, approximately 690 healthy bone marrow donors made up the cohort. Cohort members were all nominally healthy when sampled, although unrecorded immune exposures were likely present. The donor tested CMV seronegative and was one of the 352 seronegative cohort members. A peripheral blood sample was collected from each donor, and TCR beta sequencing was performed on peripheral blood mononuclear cells. The Qiagen DNeasy Blood Extraction Kit was used to extract genomic DNA from the blood cell samples. Library preparation employed the immunoSEQ multiplex PCR assay. The multiplex PCR relied on a mix of 60 forward primers for TCR Vbeta segments and 13 reverse primers for TCR Jbeta segments. Amplification of the CDR3 region of rearranged TCR beta genes was performed with a multiplex PCR assay on genomic DNA. The Illumina HiSeq System was used to sequence the amplified TCR beta libraries as 87-base-pair reads. In the authors' own workflow: A later analysis counted 75 million to 100 million unique TCR beta chains across the 550 to 800 repertoires, and around 9.9 million of these chains were shared by at least two donors. To remove PCR and sequencing errors, raw reads were error-corrected and collapsed into unique sequences using a nearest-neighbor algorithm that merged closely related sequences. V, D and J gene segments were assigned by aligning CDR3 sequences to IMGT reference sequences. Each retained sequence needed at least a six-nucleotide match to both a V gene segment and a J gene segment. Rearrangements were called productive when the CDR3 lacked stop codons and stayed in frame with V and J; all others were non-productive. CDR3 was defined according to IMGT convention as the region running from the second conserved V-encoded cysteine to the conserved J-encoded phenylalanine. In an earlier analysis of roughly 580 of the donors, sequences lacking an unambiguous match to a single V gene segment were excluded. An earlier analysis of under 750 of the donors called V segments functional above 56.7% productive rearrangements and segregating when the between-donor standard deviation exceeded 5%. A statistical classification framework was built to diagnose cytomegalovirus status from the catalog of TCR beta chain sequences. In a later analysis, V and J genes were assigned by comparing TCR nucleotide sequences against IMGT/GENE-DB human TR gene sequences. In a later analysis, CDR3 sequences and most-parsimonious VDJ recombination scenarios were assigned using the TCRdist pipeline. A later analysis defined each TCR beta chain by its CDR3 amino acid sequence plus V-gene family, and excluded reads lacking a unique V-gene family. A later analysis removed 600 or so highly shared, low-generation-probability nucleotide sequences to deal with suspected cross-contamination and a sequencing artifact. In a later analysis, a clonal expansion index for each public chain was calculated from normalized within-repertoire ranks of inferred template counts. Generation probabilities in a later analysis came from a VDJ recombination model fitted to out-of-frame rearrangements, and those results were checked against IGoR. In a later analysis, TCR-TCR, TCR-HLA and TCR-CMV co-occurrence was scored with hypergeometric tests, and a repertoire-size bias correction was applied to TCR pairs. To estimate false discovery rates, a later analysis permuted the HLA or CMV assignments 20 times. In a later analysis, co-occurring TCRs were grouped using DBSCAN, with TCRdist sequence similarity added in when clustering inside HLA-allele-positive subsets. Co-occurrence clustering excluded repertoires with fewer than 30,000 or more than 120,000 public chains, plus five with anomalous nucleotide sharing. TCRdb re-hosts the immuneACCESS table, in-frame sequences only. Its copies lack some clones; in the studies checked, an unresolved V gene accounts for under half of them, and the cause for the rest is not known. V, J and clone size are taken as reported in that table, and D and trimming were inferred from the DNA itself. The sample table records 50,000 to 60,000 clones; about 84% of these occur just once. The ten largest clones add up to approximately 1.4% of the sample.

This specimen comes from a study of cytomegalovirus exposure and HLA in healthy donors listed by TCRdb under 2017. Regarding the research as a whole: According to an earlier analysis of 550 to 750 of the donors, 150 million to 200 million T cells yielded 90 million to 140 million unique TCR beta sequences and about 300 Gb of sequence data. About 310 gigabases of sequencing data and approximately 93 million unique TCR sequences were included in an early release covering around 650 HLA-typed donors. Of the roughly 400 genotyped donors, 81% fell in the genetic ancestry cluster associated with self-reported Caucasian donors. The aim of the study was to test whether cataloging public T cell receptors could identify signatures of past pathogen exposure. The T cell repertoires of 666 subjects were profiled by immunosequencing and related to cytomegalovirus serostatus. Along with the approximately 620-subject first cohort, a separate validation cohort of some 130 different subjects was used. To predict cytomegalovirus infection status, the study brought together high-throughput TCR immunosequencing, statistical association of individual TCRs with disease status, and machine learning. A later analysis re-analyzed previously published TCR beta repertoires from approximately 670 donors and added high-resolution HLA genotyping to study TCR occurrence patterns. Rather than drawing on any new phenotypic data, the later analysis identified candidate immune exposures from TCR beta sequences and the way those sequences occurred across donors. An earlier analysis of more than 450 of the donors used high-throughput TCR beta sequencing to judge whether each TCR beta V gene segment behaved as functional or pseudogenic. Donor age, sex, ethnicity and CMV serostatus were compiled together with the repertoire data. A later genetic analysis took genome-wide SNP genotypes for about three fifths of the roughly 670 donors and used that subset as a discovery cohort. All discovery cohort repertoires had been generated on a single sequencing platform. HLA typing covered class I and class II loci at four-digit resolution. Typing coverage varied by locus: about 620-630 donors for A, B, C, DRB1 and DQB1; 522 for DQA1; more than 600 for DPA1; around 490 for DPB1. Because of strong linkage in the cohort, five DR-DQ haplotypes were treated as single units for association and clustering. Among about 410 genotyped donors of the cohort, an average of about 240,000 unique TCR beta nucleotide sequences was sequenced per donor, of which about 19% were non-productive.

Here is what the overall study found, with its caveats: Only TCR beta chains were sequenced in this cohort, and the absence of alpha or paired-chain data limited detectable features. In a later analysis, several top co-occurrence clusters were reported to appear linked to parvovirus B19, influenza, CMV and Epstein-Barr virus. While some public TCRs were present in many individuals, most TCR sequences turned up only very rarely across donors. In both the original and validation cohorts, the classifier was reported to diagnose cytomegalovirus status with high specificity and sensitivity. A total of about 150 TCR beta chains were listed by the study as associated with cytomegalovirus. A later analysis found that HLA-associated TCR beta chains were more clonally expanded and had lower generation probabilities than equally common non-associated chains. Specific HLA alleles were associated with 16,951 TCR beta sequences at a false discovery rate of 0.05 in a later analysis. Assigning TCR associations to individual alleles was difficult when HLA alleles, especially DR and DQ, strongly co-occurred. In vitro tests confirmed that a few of the cytomegalovirus-associated TCR beta chains recognize cytomegalovirus antigens. The earlier analysis of 587 of the donors excluded some 16 rarely observed V segments, including chromosome 9 orphons, because counts were too low. In a later analysis, most CMV-associated TCR beta chains were found to appear HLA-restricted, with HLA associations seemingly driven largely by CMV exposure. In a later genetic analysis, fewer N-insertions in productive TCRs were reported among donors in an Asian-associated ancestry cluster than the roughly 700-donor mean. A further reported finding was that TCR beta sequences accurately predicted the HLA-A and HLA-B alleles for most subjects in the first cohort. In a later genetic analysis, a missense DCLRE1C variant was associated with V-gene and J-gene trimming of TCR beta chains, and the association was replicated in an independent cohort. Correlated functional status among segregating V segments might reflect linkage disequilibrium, but an unknown experimental factor could not be ruled out. The sequencing pipeline was judged likely to have produced a cluster of highly shared sequence variants as a technical artifact. CMV serostatus was the only immune exposure information available for the cohort. In a later analysis, TCR association rates were found to vary across HLA loci, with the most associated TCRs seen for DRB1 alleles and the fewest for HLA-C alleles. Presence/absence analyses assumed roughly uniform sequencing depth across donors, an assumption that may not hold. In an earlier analysis of around 500 of the donors, most TCR beta V segments appeared in productive rearrangements about 90% or about 30% of the time, broadly matching IMGT annotations. HLA typing was unavailable for some donors at each locus, so association tests used only the typed subset. It was suggested by the authors that the approach could potentially be generalized to other disease states and immunological phenotypes. The 87-base-pair reads could not distinguish some IMGT-functional V segments, including TRBV6-2 and TRBV6-3, so those segments were excluded.

CDR1 and CDR2 are read off the germline V gene as LGHNA and YSLEER. Inclusive of the bounding cysteine and phenylalanine, the CDR3 is 15 residues long. This entry keeps only the CDR3 DNA: 45 bases, framed from base 1. The sample consisted of PBMCs. The rearrangement combines TRBV4-3 with TRBJ2-5; TRBD2 is a possible D gene, resting on 5 matching bases. The tail of the sequence fits TRBJ2-7 better, so the J call may be wrong. The receptor's source is a female donor in good health and CMV-seronegative. Read as DNA, the sequence is TGCGCCAGCAGCCAAGCTACGGGGTTCTCCTACGAGCAGTACTTC. Translated, this is CASSQATGFSYEQYF.